A selection of T cell receptor beta chains follows, all from one sample in a study of T cell responses to AZD1222 COVID-19 vaccine. The data were produced by immunoSEQ multiplex PCR, yet TCRdb's version contains in-frame clones alone and is incomplete. The table lists more than 95,000 clones, 80% to 90% of them singletons, with about 8.7% in the top ten. Sequencing used peripheral blood, obtained on day 0 of AZD1222 vaccination. The source of these receptors is an adult in good health. The CDR3 runs from the conserved cysteine through the conserved F or W. D genes are given only for firm matches. Expanded clones are given a class, and other clones once, few, many or no size at all.

J gene | D gene | V gene | clone size | CDR3 protein | CDR3 DNA
TRBJ1-2 | TRBD1 | TRBV9 | once | CASSVPGQGPYGYTF | TGTGCCAGCAGCGTTCCGGGACAGGGTCCATATGGCTACACCTTC
TRBJ2-7 | . | TRBV11-2 | . | CASSLRRESYEQYF | TGTGCCAGCAGCTTACGGAGAGAGTCCTACGAGCAGTACTTC
TRBJ2-1 | TRBD2 | TRBV14 | once | CASSQVWASGSLSEQFF | TGTGCCAGCAGCCAAGTTTGGGCTAGCGGTAGTCTCAGTGAGCAGTTCTTC
TRBJ2-3 | TRBD2 | TRBV25-1 | . | CASSPSFGTSGISDTQYF | TGTGCCAGCAGTCCATCTTTCGGGACTAGCGGGATCTCAGATACGCAGTATTTT
TRBJ1-2 | TRBD1 | TRBV19 | . | CASTPLDRGGGYTF | TGTGCCAGTACCCCCCTGGACAGGGGGGGAGGCTACACCTTC
TRBJ2-7 | . | TRBV3-1/TRBV3-2 | . | CASSQDQGVGEQYF | TGTGCCAGCAGCCAAGACCAGGGAGTTGGGGAGCAGTACTTC
TRBJ1-3 | . | TRBV12-5 | . | CASGFYAGTHSGNTIYF | TGTGCTAGTGGTTTTTACGCCGGGACCCACTCTGGAAACACCATATATTTT
TRBJ2-3 | . | TRBV15 | . | CATSRVGPSSTDTQYF | TGTGCCACCAGCAGAGTTGGTCCCTCCTCCACAGATACGCAGTATTTT
TRBJ1-1 | TRBD1 | TRBV19 | . | CASSIAGTGRRNAEAFF | TGTGCCAGTAGTATAGCCGGGACAGGGAGGAGGAACGCTGAAGCTTTCTTT
TRBJ1-2 | . | TRBV6-5 | . | CASSQGNGYTF | TGTGCCAGCAGTCAGGGGAATGGCTACACCTTC
TRBJ2-6 | . | TRBV6-2/TRBV6-3 | . | CASSYSASGANVLTF | TGTGCCAGCAGTTACTCGGCCTCTGGGGCCAACGTCCTGACTTTC
TRBJ2-7 | TRBD2 | TRBV4-1 | . | CASSQGHTSGSFYEQYF | TGCGCCAGCAGCCAAGGGCACACTAGCGGGAGCTTCTACGAGCAGTACTTC
TRBJ1-2 | . | TRBV6-1 | . | CASSEARGGSSVYTF | TGTGCCAGCAGTGAAGCGAGGGGAGGGTCAAGTGTCTACACCTTC
TRBJ1-2 | . | TRBV28 | . | CASSFSGHGYTF | TGTGCCAGCAGTTTTTCGGGGCACGGCTACACCTTC
TRBJ1-1 | . | TRBV6-5 | . | CAAQTGPTEAFF | TGTGCCGCACAAACAGGGCCCACTGAAGCTTTCTTT
TRBJ2-1 | . | TRBV4-3 | . | CASRLRSSAEIYNEQFF | TGCGCCAGCAGACTCAGGTCATCAGCGGAAATTTACAATGAGCAGTTCTTC
TRBJ1-2 | TRBD1 | TRBV7-9 | . | CASSSNRGRSYGYTF | TGTGCCAGCAGCTCGAACAGGGGGCGATCGTATGGCTACACCTTC
TRBJ1-6 | TRBD1 | TRBV7-2 | . | CASSLGPGQGNSPLHF | TGTGCCAGCAGCTTAGGCCCGGGACAGGGTAATTCACCCCTCCACTTT
TRBJ1-1 | . | TRBV6-2/TRBV6-3 | . | CASSPISRGGTEAFF | TGTGCCAGCAGTCCGATCTCCAGGGGAGGCACTGAAGCTTTCTTT
TRBJ1-1 | . | TRBV29-1 | . | CSVDRFILTPNTEAFF | TGCAGCGTAGACAGGTTTATTTTAACGCCGAACACTGAAGCTTTCTTT
TRBJ1-1 | . | TRBV25-1 | . | CASSDPGKNTEAFF | TGTGCCAGCAGTGACCCCGGGAAAAACACTGAAGCTTTCTTT
TRBJ1-1 | . | TRBV10-1 | . | CASSPITGMNTEAFF | TGCGCCAGCAGTCCTATAACAGGGATGAACACTGAAGCTTTCTTT
TRBJ2-7 | TRBD1 | TRBV5-1 | few | CASSSGQGMGSYEQYF | TGCGCCAGCAGCTCCGGACAGGGAATGGGGTCCTACGAGCAGTACTTC
TRBJ1-2 | . | TRBV11-2 | . | CASSLIRGNHGYTF | TGTGCCAGCAGCTTAATAAGAGGGAACCATGGCTACACCTTC
TRBJ2-2 | . | TRBV29-1 | . | CSVGSRGHSTGELFF | TGCAGCGTTGGATCCAGGGGTCATAGCACCGGGGAGCTGTTTTTT
TRBJ1-5 | . | TRBV24-1 | . | CATSRNDQPQHF | TGTGCCACCAGTAGGAATGATCAGCCCCAGCATTTT
TRBJ1-2 | TRBD1 | TRBV4-3 | . | CASSQDVGTGPFSLYGYTF | TGCGCCAGCAGCCAAGATGTCGGGACAGGGCCCTTCTCCCTCTATGGCTACACCTTC
TRBJ2-7 | . | TRBV5-3 | . | CARSFRGRYPYEQYF | TGTGCCAGAAGCTTCCGGGGCAGGTATCCCTACGAGCAGTACTTC
TRBJ2-2 | TRBD2 | TRBV4-3 | . | CASSQDPAGANGELFF | TGCGCCAGCAGCCAAGATCCGGCGGGAGCGAACGGGGAGCTGTTTTTT
TRBJ2-1 | TRBD2 | TRBV4-3 | . | CASSQTGTSLYNEQFF | TGCGCCAGCAGCCAAACCGGGACTAGCCTCTACAATGAGCAGTTCTTC
TRBJ2-6 | . | TRBV7-2 | once | CASSGTRNSGANVLTF | TGTGCCAGCTCTGGGACCCGGAACTCTGGGGCCAACGTCCTGACTTTC
TRBJ2-5 | . | TRBV6-2/TRBV6-3 | . | CASSATRVGQTQYF | TGTGCCAGCAGTGCCACCAGGGTAGGACAGACCCAGTACTTC
TRBJ1-5 | . | TRBV28 | . | CAGHSGVSNQPQHF | TGTGCCGGTCATTCAGGGGTCAGCAATCAGCCCCAGCATTTT
TRBJ1-5 | TRBD1 | TRBV7-2 | . | CASSGGQGALNQPQHF | TGTGCCAGCAGCGGCGGACAGGGGGCCCTGAATCAGCCCCAGCATTTT
TRBJ1-5 | TRBD1 | TRBV7-6 | . | CASSLAPGTGTNQPQHF | TGTGCCAGCAGCTTAGCGCCCGGGACAGGGACGAATCAGCCCCAGCATTTT
TRBJ2-5 | TRBD2 | TRBV18 | . | CASSRTSQQETQYF | TGTGCCAGCTCCCGGACTAGCCAACAAGAGACCCAGTACTTC
TRBJ2-5 | . | TRBV9 | . | CASSVAEGPGGETQYF | TGTGCCAGCAGCGTAGCCGAAGGACCGGGCGGGGAGACCCAGTACTTC
TRBJ2-3 | . | TRBV7-2 | . | CASSLSLSTDTQYF | TGTGCCAGCAGCTTAAGTCTCAGCACAGATACGCAGTATTTT
TRBJ1-1 | TRBD1 | TRBV14 | . | CASSLPQTGETEAFF | TGTGCCAGCAGCCTCCCCCAAACAGGGGAGACCGAAGCTTTCTTT
TRBJ2-1 | TRBD2 | TRBV9 | . | CASSPSLAGGSEQFF | TGTGCCAGCAGCCCCTCGCTAGCGGGGGGAAGTGAGCAGTTCTTC
TRBJ2-7 | . | TRBV4-2 | once | CASSQSTANSYEQYF | TGTGCCAGCAGCCAATCTACCGCTAATTCCTACGAGCAGTACTTC
TRBJ1-1 | TRBD1 | TRBV12-3/TRBV12-4 | . | CASNPGTDEAFF | TGTGCCAGCAACCCCGGGACAGATGAAGCTTTCTTT
TRBJ2-1 | . | TRBV4-2 | once | CASSQDLQGAYNEQFF | TGTGCCAGCAGCCAAGATCTACAGGGAGCCTACAATGAGCAGTTCTTC
TRBJ2-7 | TRBD1 | TRBV5-1 | . | CASSYRGYEQYF | TGCGCCAGCAGCTACAGGGGTTACGAGCAGTACTTC
TRBJ2-1 | TRBD2 | TRBV20-1 | . | CSASREGRYEQFF | TGCAGTGCTAGTCGGGAGGGCCGTTATGAGCAGTTCTTC
TRBJ1-1 | TRBD1 | TRBV7-2 | . | CASGPQGGGTEAFF | TGTGCCAGCGGACCACAGGGGGGAGGCACTGAAGCTTTCTTT
TRBJ1-3 | . | TRBV4-2 | . | CASSQDRLALSGNTIYF | TGTGCCAGCAGCCAAGATCGGTTAGCACTTTCTGGAAACACCATATATTTT
TRBJ1-2 | . | TRBV28 | . | CASSLFRGDYGYTF | TGTGCCAGCAGTTTATTTAGGGGGGACTATGGCTACACCTTC
TRBJ2-1 | . | TRBV7-9 | . | CASSLAVGAGGTNNEQFF | TGTGCCAGCAGCTTAGCTGTGGGGGCCGGGGGTACTAACAATGAGCAGTTCTTC
TRBJ2-3 | TRBD2 | TRBV4-2 | . | CASSQDPGGPDTQYF | TGTGCCAGCAGCCAAGATCCGGGGGGGCCAGATACGCAGTATTTT
TRBJ2-7 | . | TRBV18 | . | CASSPGTSYEQYF | TGTGCCAGCTCACCAGGCACTTCCTACGAGCAGTACTTC
TRBJ1-4 | TRBD1 | TRBV6-1 | few | CASSEFGTGREKLFF | TGTGCCAGCAGTGAATTTGGGACAGGGCGTGAAAAACTGTTTTTT
TRBJ2-5 | . | TRBV7-2 | . | CASSLVFQWETQYF | TGTGCCAGCAGCTTAGTTTTCCAGTGGGAGACCCAGTACTTC
TRBJ2-1 | TRBD2 | TRBV4-1 | . | CASSQGRTSGSSEQFF | TGCGCCAGCAGCCAAGGCCGGACTAGCGGGAGTAGTGAGCAGTTCTTC
TRBJ2-1 | TRBD2 | TRBV7-3 | . | CASSSAGGVNNEQFF | TGTGCCAGCAGCTCTGCGGGGGGTGTGAACAATGAGCAGTTCTTC
TRBJ2-2 | . | TRBV7-2 | few | CASSLEGGAGELFF | TGTGCCAGCAGCTTAGAGGGGGGTGCCGGGGAGCTGTTTTTT